One T cell receptor (beta chain) is described in this entry. Per the authors' pipeline: Nucleated cell counts were estimated from reference gene primer amplification. Sequencing was performed with immunoSEQ multiplex PCR; in TCRdb, only in-frame clones are kept and a portion is missing. V, J and clone size are taken as reported in that table, and D and trimming were inferred from the DNA itself. The sample holds about 340,000 clones, 90% to 95% seen once. These data come from a study of blood T cell repertoires in COVID-19. Whole-study context: Spain, Italy and the United States supplied samples that represented acute and convalescent COVID-19. Nucleic acid was either cDNA or gDNA, and it came from T cells, B-cell-depleted T cells, or PBMCs.

The J segment lost 2 bases and the V segment lost 6 bases, leaving 3 bases of the junction unmatched. The CDR3 is 14 residues long. Per the germline V gene, CDR1 is SGHNT and CDR2 is YENEEA. Sequences were obtained from peripheral blood. The chain joins TRBV11-3 to TRBJ1-3; TRBD1 aligns across 8 bases. The clonotype originates from a woman between 18 and 30 years old who had recovered from COVID-19. CDR3: CASRTGAPGNTIYF. CDR3 nucleotides: TGTGCCAGCAGGACAGGGGCTCCTGGAAACACCATATATTTT.